Shown below are 14 T cell receptor delta chains from a single sample sequenced in a study of fetal and pediatric gammadelta thymocytes. TCRdb reanalysed the reads with CATT. Among about 1,200 delta-chain clones, roughly 38% were seen once, and the ten largest hold less than 7.5%. Sequencing was carried out using non-Vgamma9Vdelta2 gamma-delta T cells from the thymus. The subset here: CD3+gammadeltaTCR+ thymocytes not co-expressing Vgamma9 and Vdelta2. The receptors stem from a child who underwent cardiac surgery and was recorded as healthy.

This clone appeared once. This likely came from a read error, as a far larger clone is one base away. Other DNA sequences in this sample translate to the same CDR3. The chain joins TRDV2 to TRDJ1, with 7 bases aligning to TRDD3. The germline V gene encodes CDR1 GEAIGNYY and CDR2 EKD. The CDR3 has 16 amino acids. The DNA for the CDR3 is TGTGCCTGCGACAGTTGTAGGGGGATCCCCACCGATAAACTCATCTTT. This codes for CACDSCRGIPTDKLIF.

Only a few counts were recorded for this clone. The chain has TRDV1 and TRDJ1; unclear D gene. V was pared by 3 bases and J by 9 bases, with 26 bases between. Germline V CDR1 and CDR2: TSWWSYY, QGS. There are 17 residues in the CDR3. CDR3 region: CALGDPGHYFSETELIF. CDR3 bases: TGTGCTCTTGGGGACCCGGGGCATTATTTCTCCGAAACTGAACTCATCTTT.

As regards this clone: A far larger clone is a single base away, which makes a read error likely. Different DNA sequences within this sample yield the same CDR3. The genes are TRAV29/DV5 and TRDJ1, with D possibly TRDD2 on 5 matching bases. CDR1 NSMFDY and CDR2 ISSIKDK come from the germline V gene. CDR3 length equals 20 residues. The ends were cut back, 0 bases at V and 1 base at J, with 28 bases in the middle. The CDR3 sequence is CAASGSGVLPSERATDKLIF. CDR3 nucleotide sequence: TGTGCAGCAAGCGGATCTGGTGTTCTTCCCTCTGAAAGGGCCACCGATAAACTCATCTTT.

By share, this clone counts as large (0.1 to 1%). The chain couples TRAV38-2/DV8 to TRDJ1; D uncertain. Germline V gene lookup returns CDR1 TSESDYY and CDR2 QEAYKQQN. The CDR3 runs to 17 residues. V lost 0 bases to trimming and J lost 0 bases, with 15 bases between them. The CDR3 here is CAYRSASQEENTDKLIF. The CDR3 DNA reads as TGTGCTTATAGGAGCGCGTCACAGGAGGAAAACACCGATAAACTCATCTTT.

About this clone: Since a far larger clone is one base different, this is likely a read error. The rearrangement links TRDV1 to TRDJ1; 8 bases are shared with TRDD3. This CDR3 contains 19 residues. Germline CDR1 TSWWSYY, CDR2 QGS. With 4 bases clipped from V and 0 bases from J, the junction kept 16 bases outside the gene matches. CDR3 sequence: CALGGLLQGGIFYTDKLIF. CDR3 DNA sequence: TGTGCTCTTGGGGGGTTACTACAAGGGGGGATATTCTACACCGATAAACTCATCTTT.

Concerning this clone: A much larger clone differs by one base, so this may be a read error. The V and J genes are TRAV38-2/DV8 and TRDJ1, with 12 bases identical to TRDD3. Germline CDR1 TSESDYY, CDR2 QEAYKQQN. V shed 1 base and J 0 bases; nucleotides not matched to a gene: 37. The CDR3 spans 28 residues. CDR3 sequence: CAYRSCNSYVPLPTGGYPHSLYTDKLIF. Here the CDR3 DNA reads TGTGCTTATAGGAGCTGTAATTCCTACGTTCCCCTCCCTACTGGGGGATACCCTCATTCGCTGTACACCGATAAACTCATCTTT.

This clone counts as medium-sized. The genes are TRDV1 and TRDJ1; D is perhaps TRDD1 (5 bases). V lost 2 bases, J lost 1 base, and 26 bases lay in between. The CDR3 is 20 residues long. The germline gives CDR1 TSWWSYY, CDR2 QGS. In nucleotides, the CDR3 is TGTGCTCTTGGGGAAGTCAGAGTAAAATATCCCAGCACCGTCACCGATAAACTCATCTTT. It yields the protein CALGEVRVKYPSTVTDKLIF.

By sample fraction, this clone is medium-sized. V gene TRDV1 combines with J gene TRDJ3; D may be TRDD2 (8 bases). The CDR3 totals 24 residues. Germline CDR1 is TSWWSYY and CDR2 is QGS. Trimming removed 1 base from V and 0 bases from J, with 28 bases in between. The chain's CDR3 is CALGERSFLMGENPSSWDTRQMFF. The DNA for the CDR3 is TGTGCTCTTGGGGAACGGTCCTTCCTAATGGGGGAGAATCCTAGCTCCTGGGACACCCGACAGATGTTTTTC.

A remark on this clone: This likely came from a read error, as a far larger clone is one base away. The same CDR3 can be traced to other DNA sequences in this sample. The chain links TRDV2 to TRDJ4; 11 bases fit TRDD3. The CDR3 has 16 residues. The germline V gene has CDR1 GEAIGNYY and CDR2 EKD. The CDR3 is CACLLRLGDSARPLIF. CDR3 coding DNA: TGTGCCTGCTTACTACGACTGGGGGATAGCGCCAGACCACTGATCTTT.

This clone is large in the sample. No DNA is shown, since the ends of the CDR3 on it are uncertain; the CDR3 is the one TCRdb lists. The sample holds other DNA sequences that translate to the same CDR3. This rearrangement joins TRAV29/DV5 to TRDJ1; the DNA was not used to check the table's D call, TRDD3. Germline values: CDR1 NSMFDY, CDR2 ISSIKDK. The CDR3 has 25 amino acids, counting both end residues. The CDR3 is CSVLLCSNRAPPTDWGVDYTDKLIF.

This clone has just a few counts. The genes are TRDV1 and TRDJ1, with TRDD3 matching 10 bases. The CDR3 has 19 amino acids. Germline V gene data show CDR1 as TSWWSYY and CDR2 as QGS. V was clipped by 1 base and J by 3 bases; unmatched bases: 14. CDR3 residues: CALGERALNWGISADKLIF. In DNA form, the CDR3 reads TGTGCTCTTGGGGAACGAGCCCTCAACTGGGGGATTTCGGCCGATAAACTCATCTTT.

In the case of this clone: A far larger clone is just one base off, so this is likely a read error. The chain carries TRDV1 and TRDJ1; D gene ambiguous. V lost 0 bases and J 10 bases, leaving 18 bases between the germline ends. The CDR3 covers 15 residues. Germline assignment: CDR1 TSWWSYY and CDR2 QGS. In DNA form, the CDR3 reads TGTGCTCTTGGGGAACTAGTAACCTGCGGGGTAGGACTCATCTTT. Its protein product is CALGELVTCGVGLIF.

In this sample, this clone is medium-sized. The chain combines TRDV1 with TRDJ1; 10 nucleotides agree with TRDD3. The V segment lost 4 bases and the J segment 1 base; nucleotides outside the gene matches: 12. Germline V gives CDR1 TSWWSYY, CDR2 QGS. The CDR3 extends over 18 amino acids. The CDR3, as DNA: TGTGCTCTTGGGGCTCCTACCTGGGGGATAGGAAGCACCGATAAACTCATCTTT. It translates to CALGAPTWGIGSTDKLIF.

A note on this clone: This may be a read error: a much more frequent sequence differs by one nucleotide. Other nucleotide sequences from this sample produce the same CDR3. The rearrangement links TRDV1 to TRDJ1; maybe TRDD2 (5 bases). In germline, CDR1 is TSWWSYY, CDR2 QGS. V was pared by 0 bases and J by 0 bases, with 32 bases between. This CDR3 region has 23 residues. The CDR3 DNA reads TGTGCTCTTGGGGAACTCCCCGTCCTAGAGGAAGTGATCGGTGCTCGCTACACCGATAAACTCATCTTT. Translation: CALGELPVLEEVIGARYTDKLIF.